This T cell receptor (beta chain) was obtained from a study of blood T cell repertoires in COVID-19. The V gene's germline CDR1 is SGHTA and CDR2 FQGNSA. CDR3 length: 15 residues. V was pared by 5 bases and J by 7 bases, with 11 bases of the junction left unmatched. Those who participated ranged in age from roughly 18 to 89 years and resided in about two dozen US areas. Allocation to cohorts depended on clinical history reported by the participants. No more than 2 weeks before study entry, exposed participants had met a case of COVID-19. Per the original data handling: Reference gene primer amplification yielded estimated nucleated cell counts. TCRdb's copy holds only in-frame clones and misses some; the assay was immunoSEQ multiplex PCR. V, J and clone size reflect that table, while D and trimming were determined from the DNA. The sample has some 340,000 clones; 90% are singletons.

Sequencing was performed on PBMCs or T cells enriched from blood (not recorded which). The clonotype comes from a woman in her 30s who had been exposed to COVID-19. V is TRBV7-2 and J is TRBJ1-5; 7 nucleotides match TRBD1. The CDR3 sequence is CASSPDRAGLQPQHF. In DNA form, the CDR3 reads TGTGCCAGCAGCCCTGACAGGGCGGGTTTGCAGCCCCAGCATTTT.